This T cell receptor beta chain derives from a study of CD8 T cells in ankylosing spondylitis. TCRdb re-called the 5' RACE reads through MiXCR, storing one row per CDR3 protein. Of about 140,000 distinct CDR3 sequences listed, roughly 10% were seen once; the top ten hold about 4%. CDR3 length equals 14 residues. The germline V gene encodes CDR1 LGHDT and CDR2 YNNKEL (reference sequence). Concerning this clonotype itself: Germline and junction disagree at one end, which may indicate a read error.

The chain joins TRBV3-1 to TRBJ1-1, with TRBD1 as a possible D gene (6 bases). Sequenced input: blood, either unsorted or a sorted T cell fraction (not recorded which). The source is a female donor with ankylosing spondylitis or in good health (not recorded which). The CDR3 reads CVSSQTDSWTEAFF. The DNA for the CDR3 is TGTGTCAGCAGTCAGACGGACAGTTGGACTGAAGCTTTCTTC.